This T cell receptor (beta chain) was sequenced during a study of blood T cell repertoires in COVID-19. In the study overall: Both acute and convalescent COVID-19 samples were obtained from the United States, Italy and Spain. T cells, B-cell-depleted T cells, or PBMCs supplied cDNA or gDNA.

Authors' processing steps: By means of reference gene primer amplification, nucleated cell counts were estimated. Libraries were prepared by immunoSEQ multiplex PCR; TCRdb keeps only in-frame clonotypes and omits some of them. That table supplies the V and J calls and clone size; D and trimming were determined from the DNA. The data show 100,000 or so clones, about 80% seen once. The ends were cut back, 4 bases at V and 3 bases at J, with 12 bases in the middle. The CDR3 loop spans 14 amino acids. Germline V gene sequence: CDR1 ENHRY, CDR2 SYGVKD. The receptor was derived from a man between 65 and 85 years old with active or convalescent COVID-19. The sequenced material came from peripheral blood. The rearrangement links TRBV10-3 to TRBJ2-5, with a possible D match to TRBD2 (5 bases). The CDR3 bases are TGTGCCATCAGTGGATCCAACGGGGAAGAGACCCAGTACTTC. This encodes CAISGSNGEETQYF.